The 11 T cell receptor beta chains given below trace back to one sample, sequenced in a study of shared clonotypes between healthy human individuals. Clones were sequenced by immunoSEQ multiplex PCR, and TCRdb holds only the in-frame ones, with some missing. The sample carries around 2.5 million clones, 90% to 95% recorded once. The sequenced material came from naive CD4+ T cells from PBMCs. Documented subset: CD45RA+ positively selected. The source is a man aged 18 to 30 in good health. Some clones in this sample may be carry-over from other donors' samples.

V gene TRBV19 combines with J gene TRBJ2-7; 9 bases fit TRBD1. Germline CDR1 and CDR2: LNHDA and SQIVND (reference sequence). This CDR3 region has 12 residues. Germline trimming cut 6 bases from V and 6 bases from J; bases unmatched to any gene: 3. The CDR3 DNA follows: TGTGCCAGTAGCCAGACAGGGGGCGAGCAGTACTTC. Protein: CASSQTGGEQYF.

Points on this clone: Other DNA sequences in the sample encode the same CDR3. CDR3 sequence: CASSYRDRGHYGYTF. The CDR3 region has the DNA TGTGCCAGCAGTTACCGGGACAGGGGTCACTATGGCTACACCTTC. This sequence joins TRBV6-5 and TRBJ1-2, with 10 nucleotides matching TRBD1. J gave up 3 bases and V 2 bases, and 3 bases lay outside the gene matches. Germline-derived CDR1 and CDR2 are MNHEY and SVGAGI. The CDR3 covers 15 residues.

V and J are TRBV30 and TRBJ2-5, with 8 bases that match TRBD2. The CDR3 has 16 amino acids. Losses at the gene ends were 2 bases for V and 0 bases for J; bases not matched to a gene: 8. Germline V lookup: CDR1 GTSNPN, CDR2 SVGIG (reference sequence). DNA for the CDR3: TGTGCCTGGAGTCTAAGGGCGGGACTAGACCAAGAGACCCAGTACTTC. This codes for CAWSLRAGLDQETQYF.

The chain has TRBV5-1 and TRBJ2-1; TRBD2 agrees at 10 bases. Trimming at V came to 4 bases and at J to 6 bases, leaving 19 bases not matched to a gene. CDR1 and CDR2 (germline): SGHRS, YFSETQ. The CDR3 has 19 residues. The CDR3, as DNA: TGCGCCAGCAGCCCGCCCGGGGGGGCTAGCGGGAGACATGGCAATGAGCAGTTCTTC. It translates to CASSPPGGASGRHGNEQFF.

CDR3 residues: CASSSIGFEAFF. Written as DNA, the CDR3 is TGTGCCAGCAGTTCGATAGGCTTTGAAGCTTTCTTT. V is TRBV28 and J is TRBJ1-1, with no clear D. Germline CDR1 reads MDHEN; CDR2 reads SYDVKM. Trimming shortened V by 4 bases and J by 7 bases, and 10 bases separated the two germline ends. The CDR3 is 12 residues long.

V and J are TRBV11-2 and TRBJ2-2, with 7 bases identical to TRBD1. The CDR3 has 19 amino acids. Germline trimming cut 5 bases from V and 4 bases from J; bases unmatched to any gene: 19. Germline V gene lookup returns CDR1 SGHAT and CDR2 FQNNGV. The CDR3 DNA follows: TGTGCCAGCAGCCCAATTAATGCGTGGGCGACAGGGTCCACCGGGGAGCTGTTTTTT. The encoded protein is CASSPINAWATGSTGELFF.

This clone has only one observation. This chain connects TRBV5-4 to TRBJ2-2, with D perhaps being TRBD1 or TRBD2 (6 bases each). The CDR3 is 15 residues long. Trimming pared 4 bases from V and 4 bases from J, leaving 14 bases between. From germline, CDR1 is SGHNT and CDR2 YYREEE (reference sequence). The DNA for the CDR3 is TGTGCCAGCAGCCCCTCCACGGGGGCCACCGGGGAGCTGTTTTTT. Translated: CASSPSTGATGELFF. Together with reference TRBV5-4 and TRBJ2-2, the CDR3 gives the full variable domain: ETGVTQSPTHLIKTRGQQVTLRCSSQSGHNTVSWYQQALGQGPQFIFQYYREEENGRGNFPPRFSGLQFPNYSSELNVNALELDDSALYLCASSPSTGATGELFFGEGSRLTVL.

This rearrangement joins TRBV30 to TRBJ2-3, with D possibly TRBD2 on 6 matching bases. V shed 2 bases and J shed 2 bases, with 17 bases lying between them. This CDR3 is 16 amino acids long. Germline assignment: CDR1 GTSNPN and CDR2 SVGIG (reference sequence). The CDR3 nucleotides read TGTGCCTGGAGTCCCTGGACTACCGGATCCACAGATACGCAGTATTTT. It specifies CAWSPWTTGSTDTQYF.

CDR3 amino acids: CASSPGTSGRYFEQFF. The CDR3 region has the DNA TGTGCCAGCAGCCCCGGGACTAGCGGGAGATATTTCGAGCAGTTCTTC. J is TRBJ2-1 and V is TRBV28; 14 nucleotides agree with TRBD2. The CDR3 spans 16 residues. V lost 6 bases to trimming and J lost 10 bases; unmatched junction nucleotides: 11. Germline V lookup: CDR1 MDHEN, CDR2 SYDVKM.

The chain recombines TRBV7-2 with TRBJ2-1; D gene uncertain. Germline V gene lookup returns CDR1 SGHTA and CDR2 FQGNSA. This CDR3 is 12 amino acids long. The V and J ends lost 3 bases and 10 bases respectively, with 10 bases between them. CDR3 region: CASSFRLAEQFF. In DNA form, the CDR3 reads TGTGCCAGCAGCTTTAGACTGGCCGAGCAGTTCTTC.

CDR3 loop: CASSPGFARITDTQYF. Written as DNA, the CDR3 is TGTGCCAGCAGCCCAGGTTTCGCGCGGATCACAGATACGCAGTATTTT. This rearrangement joins TRBV7-2 to TRBJ2-3; D remains ambiguous. Germline V lookup: CDR1 SGHTA, CDR2 FQGNSA. The CDR3 contains 16 residues. Trimming took off 5 bases at V and 2 bases at J, with 17 bases between the two ends.